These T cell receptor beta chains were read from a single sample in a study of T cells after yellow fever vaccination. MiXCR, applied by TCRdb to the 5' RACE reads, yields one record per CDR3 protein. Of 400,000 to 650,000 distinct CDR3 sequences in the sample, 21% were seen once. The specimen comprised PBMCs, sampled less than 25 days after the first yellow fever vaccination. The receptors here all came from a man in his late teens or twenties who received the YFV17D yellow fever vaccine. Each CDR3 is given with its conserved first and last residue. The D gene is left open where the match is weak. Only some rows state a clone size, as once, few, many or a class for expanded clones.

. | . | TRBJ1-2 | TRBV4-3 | CASSRLIQGRENGYTF | TGCGCCAGCAGCCGCCTAATTCAGGGGCGCGAGAATGGCTACACCTTC
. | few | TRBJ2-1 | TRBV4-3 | CASSQAQGTVNEQFF | TGCGCCAGCAGCCAAGCCCAGGGGACTGTGAATGAGCAGTTCTTC
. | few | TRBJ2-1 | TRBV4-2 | CASRTSPEQFF | TGTGCCAGCAGAACCAGTCCTGAGCAGTTCTTC
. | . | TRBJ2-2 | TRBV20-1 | CSARDWASPPFTGELFF | TGCAGTGCTAGAGATTGGGCTTCCCCTCCTTTCACCGGGGAGCTGTTTTTT
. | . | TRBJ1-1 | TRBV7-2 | CASSSAVTEAFF | TGTGCCAGCAGCTCTGCCGTCACTGAAGCTTTCTTT
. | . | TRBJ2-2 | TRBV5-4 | CASSWGPGLAGELFF | TGTGCCAGCAGCTGGGGACCGGGGCTCGCCGGGGAGCTGTTTTTT
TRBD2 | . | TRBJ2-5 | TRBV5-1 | CASTRGGADTRETQYF | TGCGCCAGCACGCGGGGGGGGGCCGACACCAGGGAGACCCAGTACTTC
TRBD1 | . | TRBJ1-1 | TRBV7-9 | CASSPDRLGTEAFF | TGTGCCAGCAGCCCGGACAGGTTGGGCACTGAAGCTTTCTTT
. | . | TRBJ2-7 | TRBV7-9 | CASSLTRDKGYEQYF | TGTGCCAGCAGCCTAACCCGGGACAAAGGCTACGAGCAGTACTTC
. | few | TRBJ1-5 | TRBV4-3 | CASSQEWHSNQPQHF | TGCGCCAGCAGCCAAGAATGGCATAGCAATCAGCCCCAGCATTTT
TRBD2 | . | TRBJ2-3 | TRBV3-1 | CASSPRTSPRDTQYF | TGTGCCAGCAGCCCGCGGACTAGTCCACGAGATACGCAGTATTTT
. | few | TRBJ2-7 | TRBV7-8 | CASSFRDRSYEQYF | TGTGCCAGCAGCTTCCGGGACCGATCCTACGAGCAGTACTTC
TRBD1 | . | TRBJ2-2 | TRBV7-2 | CASSTRTGGGELFF | TGTGCCAGCAGTACCCGGACAGGAGGCGGGGAGCTGTTTTTT
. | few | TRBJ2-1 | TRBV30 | CAWETPGPSREQFF | TGTGCCTGGGAGACGCCGGGGCCTTCCAGGGAGCAGTTCTTC
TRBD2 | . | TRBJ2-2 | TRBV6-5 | CASSYTSGGTGELFF | TGTGCCAGCAGTTATACTAGCGGGGGCACCGGGGAGCTGTTTTTT
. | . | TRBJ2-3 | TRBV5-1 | CASTTEYTDTQYF | TGCGCCAGCACAACAGAATACACAGATACGCAGTATTTT
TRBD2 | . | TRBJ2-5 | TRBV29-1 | CSASPLPGQLAGEETQYF | TGCAGCGCTAGTCCCCTTCCGGGACAGCTAGCGGGGGAGGAGACCCAGTACTTC